The 25 T cell receptor beta chains below come from one sample, sequenced in a study of blood T cell repertoires in COVID-19. TCRdb's copy holds only in-frame clones and misses some; the assay was immunoSEQ multiplex PCR. The table has approximately 250,000 clones, 83% seen once; the top ten hold roughly 5.5%. The sample taken for sequencing was peripheral blood. These receptors were taken from a human donor in a cohort sampled during active COVID-19.

The sample holds one count of this clone. V is TRBV5-5 and J is TRBJ2-3; the match to TRBD1 covers 7 bases. The junction had 7 bases not matched to a gene; V was cut back by 0 bases and J by 3 bases. The CDR3 consists of 16 residues. Germline assignment: CDR1 SGHKS and CDR2 YYEKEE (reference sequence). The chain's CDR3 is CASSLAPGTDTDTQYF. In nucleotides, the CDR3 is TGTGCCAGCAGCTTGGCACCCGGGACAGATACAGATACGCAGTATTTT.

The V and J genes are TRBV5-1 and TRBJ2-3, with 8 bases identical to TRBD2. The CDR3 is 16 residues long. The J segment lost 0 bases and the V segment lost 6 bases, leaving 9 bases of the junction unmatched. The germline gives CDR1 SGHRS, CDR2 YFSETQ. The CDR3 DNA reads as TGCGCCAGCACCTTCGGCGGGAGGCCTAGCACAGATACGCAGTATTTT. Its protein product is CASTFGGRPSTDTQYF.

V and J are TRBV5-1 and TRBJ2-5, with D perhaps TRBD2 (6 bases). Germline assignment: CDR1 SGHRS and CDR2 YFSETQ. The V end was cut by 4 bases, the J end by 4 bases, with 20 bases between. The CDR3 is 16 amino acids. In DNA, the CDR3 is TGCGCCAGCAGCCAGGGAGGACTTTTCCAGGCAGAGACCCAGTACTTC. Amino acids: CASSQGGLFQAETQYF.

The chain combines TRBV19 with TRBJ2-2, with D perhaps given as TRBD1 or TRBD2 (10 bases each). CDR3 length: 19 amino acids. Germline-derived CDR1 and CDR2 are LNHDA and SQIVND (reference sequence). V lost 4 bases to trimming and J lost 4 bases, with 25 bases between them. The CDR3 region is CASSRQGATSGQITGELFF. Here the CDR3 DNA reads TGTGCCAGTAGTAGACAGGGGGCGACTAGCGGGCAGATCACCGGGGAGCTGTTTTTT.

This clone appeared a few times. The CDR3 coding sequence is TGTGCCAGCACTAGAGCGGGAACAGATACGCAGTATTTT. It translates to CASTRAGTDTQYF. The chain links TRBV7-9 to TRBJ2-3; 7 positions agree with TRBD2. V lost 7 bases to trimming and J lost 3 bases; unmatched junction nucleotides: 4. Germline lookup yields CDR1 SEHNR and CDR2 FQNEAQ (reference sequence). CDR3 size: 13 residues.

This clone was counted a single time. V and J are TRBV9 and TRBJ2-5, with D possibly being TRBD2 (5 bases). The CDR3 spans 12 residues. V lost 7 bases and J lost 5, with 12 bases in between. Germline V gene lookup returns CDR1 SGDLS and CDR2 YYNGEE. In DNA, the CDR3 is TGTGCCAGCGGGGAGCCGTGGGAGACCCAGTACTTC. The encoded protein is CASGEPWETQYF.

The rearrangement joins TRBV5-1 to TRBJ1-3; D not certain. This CDR3 contains 15 residues. Germline CDR1 is SGHRS and CDR2 is YFSETQ. V was cut by 5 bases and J by 0 bases, with 12 bases left in between. The CDR3 DNA reads TGCGCCAGCAGTTTAACTGACTTCTCTGGAAACACCATATATTTT. Amino acids: CASSLTDFSGNTIYF.

V usage is TRBV5-8 and J usage is TRBJ1-4, with unresolved D. CDR1 is SGHTS, CDR2 YDEGEE, per germline. This CDR3 has 14 residues. V dropped 0 bases and J dropped 2 bases, with 5 bases sitting between them. The CDR3 DNA is TGTGCCAGCAGCTTGGGGCACACTAATGAAAAACTGTTTTTT. Translated: CASSLGHTNEKLFF.

The CDR3: CASSGSGGDTGELFF. Written as DNA, the CDR3 is TGCGCCAGCAGTGGTAGCGGGGGGGACACCGGGGAGCTGTTTTTT. The V call is TRBV10-2, the J call TRBJ2-2; 11 positions match TRBD2. Germline V lookup: CDR1 WSHSY, CDR2 SAAADI. There are 15 residues in the CDR3. V trimming: 4 bases; J trimming: 3 bases; junction bases outside the gene matches: 1.

This clone was observed at least ten times. J is TRBJ1-3 and V is TRBV6-1; 10 nucleotides match TRBD1. The CDR3 runs 16 residues. J lost 1 base, V lost 4 bases, and 4 bases had no gene match. CDR1 is MNHNS, CDR2 SASEGT, per germline. CDR3: CASSATGGESGNTIYF. CDR3 DNA: TGTGCCAGCAGTGCGACAGGGGGCGAATCTGGAAACACCATATATTTT.

The chain recombines TRBV20-1 with TRBJ2-7, with 10 nucleotides matching TRBD2. Losses at the gene ends were 3 bases for V and 0 bases for J; bases not matched to a gene: 5. This CDR3 comprises 15 residues. Looked up from germline, CDR1 is DFQATT and CDR2 is SNEGSKA (reference sequence). In DNA form, the CDR3 reads TGCAGTGCTAGTGAGGCTAGCGGGGGCTCCTACGAGCAGTACTTC. It encodes CSASEASGGSYEQYF.

J is TRBJ2-3 and V is TRBV7-9, with D unclear. The germline V gene has CDR1 SEHNR and CDR2 FQNEAQ (reference sequence). CDR3 size: 13 residues. Trimming pared 0 bases from V and 3 bases from J, leaving 4 bases between. CDR3 amino acids: CASSLAATDTQYF. The CDR3, as DNA: TGTGCCAGCAGCTTAGCAGCGACAGATACGCAGTATTTT.

This chain uses TRBV28 with TRBJ1-6; a possible D gene is TRBD1 (6 bases). Trimming took off 8 bases at V and 8 bases at J, with 19 bases between the two ends. Germline V gives CDR1 MDHEN, CDR2 SYDVKM. The CDR3 has 15 residues. The chain's CDR3 is CASSTGGTRDSPLHF. CDR3 DNA: TGTGCCAGCTCTACGGGGGGGACAAGAGATTCACCCCTCCACTTT.

J is TRBJ2-1 and V is TRBV5-4; 8 positions match TRBD2. V trimming: 1 base; J trimming: 8 bases; junction bases outside the gene matches: 17. The germline V gene encodes CDR1 SGHNT and CDR2 YYREEE (reference sequence). The CDR3 runs to 18 residues. The CDR3 DNA is TGTGCCAGCAGCTTGTTTAGAGGCGGGGGGAGGGAAAAGTATGAGCAGTTCTTC. It yields the protein CASSLFRGGGREKYEQFF.

V usage is TRBV10-3 and J usage is TRBJ2-1; tentative D call: TRBD1 (5 bases). The CDR3 is 13 residues long. Germline V gives CDR1 ENHRY, CDR2 SYGVKD. V gave up 6 bases and J gave up 0 bases, with 6 bases separating them. This chain's CDR3 is CAIRGDSYNEQFF. CDR3 in DNA: TGTGCCATCAGAGGGGACTCCTACAATGAGCAGTTCTTC.

The J gene is TRBJ2-7, the V gene TRBV4-2, with 9 bases that match TRBD1. V lost 1 base and J lost 2; bases outside the gene matches: 3. The CDR3 contains 15 residues. The germline V gene has CDR1 LGHNA and CDR2 YNFKEQ. In nucleotides, the CDR3 is TGTGCCAGCAGCCAAGGGGACAGGGATACCTACGAGCAGTACTTC. This codes for CASSQGDRDTYEQYF.

The rearrangement joins TRBV7-2 to TRBJ2-3; 11 bases line up with TRBD2. Germline trimming cut 3 bases from V and 2 bases from J; bases unmatched to any gene: 4. Per the germline V gene, CDR1 is SGHTA and CDR2 is FQGNSA. The length of the CDR3 is 16 residues. The CDR3 here is CASSFPSGGYTDTQYF. DNA for the CDR3: TGTGCCAGCAGCTTCCCTAGCGGGGGGTACACAGATACGCAGTATTTT.

The genes are TRBV5-6 and TRBJ1-1; the D is unclear. CDR3 length equals 14 residues. The germline CDR1 and CDR2 sequences are SGHDT and YYEEEE. V was clipped by 5 bases and J by 6 bases, with 17 bases between them. CDR3 DNA: TGTGCCAGCAGGAGTCGGGGATTTAAAGCTGAAGCTTTCTTT. Translated, it gives CASRSRGFKAEAFF.

This clone was observed once. V usage is TRBV7-3 and J usage is TRBJ1-1, with D possibly TRBD1 on 6 matching bases. Trimming left V 2 bases short and J 6 bases short, with 13 bases between. CDR3 length: 14 residues. Germline V CDR1 and CDR2: SGHTA, FQGTGA. For the CDR3, the DNA is TGTGCCAGCAGCTTATTCGGGGGGCCCGCTGAAGCTTTCTTT. It yields the protein CASSLFGGPAEAFF.

J is TRBJ1-1 and V is TRBV9; maybe TRBD1 (5 bases). The CDR3 runs to 13 residues. Looked up from germline, CDR1 is SGDLS and CDR2 is YYNGEE. The ends were cut back, 3 bases at V and 1 base at J, with 7 bases in the middle. Here the CDR3 DNA reads TGTGCCAGCAGCGCCGGGGGGAACACTGAAGCTTTCTTT. Translating it yields CASSAGGNTEAFF. Full variable domain (outside the CDR3, taken from reference TRBV9 and TRBJ1-1): DSGVTQTPKHLITATGQRVTLRCSPRSGDLSVYWYQQSLDQGLQFLIQYYNGEERAKGNILERFSAQQFPDLHSELNLSSLELGDSALYFCASSAGGNTEAFFGQGTRLTVV.

This clone was recorded a few times. The chain employs TRBV19 and TRBJ1-6, with 8 bases that match TRBD1. V dropped 6 bases and J dropped 14; count of bases not matched to a gene: 6. CDR1 and CDR2 from the germline V gene are LNHDA and SQIVND (reference sequence). The CDR3 runs 12 residues. The CDR3 spells CASSGQGWTLHF. The DNA for the CDR3 is TGTGCCAGTAGCGGACAGGGTTGGACCCTCCACTTT.

The chain links TRBV19 to TRBJ1-1; 10 bases line up with TRBD1. CDR1 is LNHDA and CDR2 is SQIVND in the germline V gene (reference sequence). The CDR3 runs to 15 residues. Trimming took 4 bases from V and 1 from J; bases not matched to a gene: 3. CDR3: CASSKDRGWNTEAFF. CDR3 nucleotides: TGTGCCAGTAGTAAGGACAGGGGGTGGAACACTGAAGCTTTCTTT.

The V and J genes are TRBV19 and TRBJ2-7; 8 bases match TRBD2. From germline, CDR1 is LNHDA and CDR2 SQIVND (reference sequence). With V trimmed by 2 bases and J by 6 bases, 3 bases remained unmatched. The CDR3 consists of 13 residues. CDR3 sequence: CASSISTSGEQYF. Here the CDR3 DNA reads TGTGCCAGTAGTATAAGCACTAGCGGCGAGCAGTACTTC.

V is TRBV6-5 and J is TRBJ2-5; 8 positions agree with TRBD2. V gave up 5 bases and J gave up 4 bases; unmatched junction bases: 3. The CDR3 contains 13 residues. Germline V lookup: CDR1 MNHEY, CDR2 SVGAGI. The CDR3 coding sequence is TGTGCCAGCAGTAACGGGGGGGGAGAGACCCAGTACTTC. Amino acids: CASSNGGGETQYF.

The chain carries TRBV28 and TRBJ2-3, with 10 bases aligning to TRBD2. Trimming removed 6 bases from V and 0 bases from J; junction bases left unmatched: 21. This CDR3 has 21 amino acids. Germline V CDR1 and CDR2: MDHEN, SYDVKM. DNA for the CDR3: TGTGCCAGCAGCCCTGTCCGGCGGATCCGGACTAGCGGAATTAGCACAGATACGCAGTATTTT. It is translated as CASSPVRRIRTSGISTDTQYF.